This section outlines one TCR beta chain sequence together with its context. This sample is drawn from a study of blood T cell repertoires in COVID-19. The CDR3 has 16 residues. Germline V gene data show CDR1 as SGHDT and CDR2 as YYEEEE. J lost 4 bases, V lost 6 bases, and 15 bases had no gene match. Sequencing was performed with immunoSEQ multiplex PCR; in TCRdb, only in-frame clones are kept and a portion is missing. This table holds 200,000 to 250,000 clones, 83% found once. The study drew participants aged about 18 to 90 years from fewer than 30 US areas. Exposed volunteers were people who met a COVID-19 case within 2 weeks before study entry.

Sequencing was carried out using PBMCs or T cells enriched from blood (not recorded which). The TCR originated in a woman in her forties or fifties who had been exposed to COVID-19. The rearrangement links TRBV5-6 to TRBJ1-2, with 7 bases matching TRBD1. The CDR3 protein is CASIMTGPPLGYGYTF. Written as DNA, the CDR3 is TGTGCCAGCATCATGACAGGGCCCCCGTTGGGCTATGGCTACACCTTC.